The entry that follows covers one TCR beta chain sequence. Its antigen remains unidentified. One base away there is no much larger clone; base qualities are not given. Reading the germline V gene gives CDR1 ENHRY and CDR2 SYGVKD. The trim is 10 bases for V and 1 base for J, with a gap of 15 bases between the germline ends. The CDR3 runs 14 amino acids, cysteine and phenylalanine included. Only CDR3 DNA is held: 42 bases, read in frame from base 1. This sample is part of a study of blood T cell repertoires in COVID-19 (dated by TCRdb to the early 2020s). With respect to the entire study: The collaborator samples originated in the United States, Italy and Spain and spanned the acute and convalescent phases of COVID-19. The prospective study material was composed of cDNA or gDNA derived from T cells, B-cell-depleted T cells, or PBMCs. Subjects who had been exposed to COVID-19, were actively infected with it, or had recovered from it provided the deeply sampled blood TCRbeta repertoires that made up the dataset. A freely available public database, intended as a resource for researchers studying the immune response to SARS-CoV-2, is where the repertoires were released. Samples came from the ongoing ImmuneRACE study (first 160 participants) plus 1,254 subjects from 6 global collaborators. A de-identified subject ID, COVID-19 status, age in years and sex were almost always included in the sample metadata. Where HLA class I and class II types were available, the types were taken from metadata supplied by the sample provider, not from assay-based typing. Broader findings and caveats from the paper: The amount of clinical and demographic metadata varied by source and participant and was provided uncurated.

Collaborating institutions collected whole blood in K2EDTA tubes following their own protocols. Collaborator samples were shipped for TCRbeta analysis as frozen whole blood, isolated PBMCs, or DNA extracted from either sample type. TCRbeta CDR3 regions were amplified from genomic DNA by means of the immunoSEQ Assay, a bias-controlled multiplex PCR. Per the original workflow: The number of nucleated cells in each sample was estimated by amplification of reference gene primers within the assay. To quantify the absolute abundance of each unique TCRbeta CDR3 rearrangement, sequence reads were collapsed and filtered. For each sample, productive Simpson clonality was calculated as the square root of Simpson's diversity index across productive rearrangements. Drawn from immuneACCESS, this table holds only the in-frame rearrangements with V and J called that TCRdb kept. Clones are partly lost; checked studies trace under half to an unresolved V gene and leave the rest unexplained. The V and J calls and clone size are taken from that table; D and trimming were inferred from the DNA. This sample comprises some 100,000 clones, roughly 90% of them detected only once. Under 20% of the sample belongs to the ten largest clones.

The source is a human donor with acute or convalescent COVID-19. The donor label of this sample is uncertain. The rearrangement joined TRBV10-3 to TRBJ2-3, and possibly TRBD2, on 5 matching bases. The sequenced material came from peripheral blood. The CDR3 reads CATGNYGGTDTQYF. The bases are TGTGCCACGGGGAATTATGGGGGCACAGATACGCAGTATTTT.